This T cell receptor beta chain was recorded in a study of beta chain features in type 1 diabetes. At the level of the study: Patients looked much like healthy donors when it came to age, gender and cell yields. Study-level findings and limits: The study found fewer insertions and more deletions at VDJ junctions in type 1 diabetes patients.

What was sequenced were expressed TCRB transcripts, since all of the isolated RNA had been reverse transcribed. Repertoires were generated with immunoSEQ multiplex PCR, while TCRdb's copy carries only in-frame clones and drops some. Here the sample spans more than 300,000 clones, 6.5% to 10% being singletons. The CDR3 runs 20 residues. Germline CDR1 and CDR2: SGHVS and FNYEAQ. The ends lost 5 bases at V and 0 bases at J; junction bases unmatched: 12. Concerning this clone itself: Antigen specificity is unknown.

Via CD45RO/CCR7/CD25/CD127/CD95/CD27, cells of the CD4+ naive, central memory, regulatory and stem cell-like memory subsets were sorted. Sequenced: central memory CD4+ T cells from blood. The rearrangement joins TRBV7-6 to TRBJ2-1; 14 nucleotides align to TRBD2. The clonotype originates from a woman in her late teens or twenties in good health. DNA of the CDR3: TGTGCCAGCAGCCAAACCGGGACTAGCGGGAGTATGGGCTCCTACAATGAGCAGTTCTTC. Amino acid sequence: CASSQTGTSGSMGSYNEQFF. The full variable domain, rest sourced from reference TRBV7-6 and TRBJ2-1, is GAGVSQSPRYKVTKRGQDVALRCDPISGHVSLYWYRQALGQGPEFLTYFNYEAQQDKSGLPNDRFSAERPEGSISTLTIQRTEQRDSAMYRCASSQTGTSGSMGSYNEQFFGPGTRLTVL.